This record looks at one TCR beta chain sequence and its context. Produced via immunoSEQ multiplex PCR; TCRdb's table is partial and in-frame only. The table includes some 33,000 clones, approximately 90% detected once. Between the trimmed V and J ends, which lost 5 bases and 0 bases, there was a span of 6 bases. Germline lookup yields CDR1 KGHSH and CDR2 LQKENI. This CDR3 spans 13 amino acids. This specimen comes from a study of blood T cell repertoires in COVID-19. Sequenced input: peripheral blood. This TCR derives from a human donor in a cohort sampled during active COVID-19. This rearrangement joins TRBV18 to TRBJ2-3; no clear D gene. CDR3 region: CASSTYSTDTQYF. DNA of the CDR3: TGTGCCAGCTCAACCTACAGCACAGATACGCAGTATTTT.